This T cell receptor beta chain was retrieved from a study of OX40 agonist ivuxolimab in advanced cancers. Study-wide context: At approximately 83% male, the cohort had a mean age of approximately 60 years, ranging from roughly 20 to 90.

CDR1 and CDR2 from the germline V gene are SGHDN and FVKESK. V gave up 0 bases and J gave up 10 bases, with 3 bases separating them. The CDR3 runs to 11 residues. Sequenced by immunoSEQ multiplex PCR; TCRdb stores in-frame clones only, minus some. The sample carries about 21,000 clones, 83% recorded once. The clonotype was recovered from an adult with an advanced solid tumor such as melanoma, head and neck, liver or kidney cancer. V and J are TRBV14 and TRBJ1-4; D unresolved. Sample: CD4+ or CD8+ T cells sorted from blood, taken in a trial of the OX40 agonist ivuxolimab. CDR3 nucleotides: TGTGCCAGCAGCCAAGACGGAAAACTGTTTTTT. Encoded protein: CASSQDGKLFF.